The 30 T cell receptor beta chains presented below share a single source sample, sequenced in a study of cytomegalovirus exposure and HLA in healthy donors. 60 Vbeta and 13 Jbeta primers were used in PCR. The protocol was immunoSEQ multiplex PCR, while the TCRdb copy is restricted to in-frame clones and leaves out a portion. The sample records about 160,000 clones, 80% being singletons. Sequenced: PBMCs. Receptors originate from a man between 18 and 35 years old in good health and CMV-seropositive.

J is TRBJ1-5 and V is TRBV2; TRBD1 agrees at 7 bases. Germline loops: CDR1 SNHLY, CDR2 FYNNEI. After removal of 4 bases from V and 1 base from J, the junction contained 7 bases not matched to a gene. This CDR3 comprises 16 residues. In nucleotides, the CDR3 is TGTGCCAGCAGTGGACAGGGAGGAGGAAGCAATCAGCCCCAGCATTTT. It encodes CASSGQGGGSNQPQHF.

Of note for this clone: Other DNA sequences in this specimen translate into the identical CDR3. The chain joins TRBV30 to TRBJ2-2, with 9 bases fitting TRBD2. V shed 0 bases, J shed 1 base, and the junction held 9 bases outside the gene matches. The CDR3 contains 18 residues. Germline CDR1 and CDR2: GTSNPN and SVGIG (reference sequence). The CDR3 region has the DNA TGTGCCTGGAGTGTAGAAGGGCTAGCGGGATGGAACACCGGGGAGCTGTTTTTT. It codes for CAWSVEGLAGWNTGELFF.

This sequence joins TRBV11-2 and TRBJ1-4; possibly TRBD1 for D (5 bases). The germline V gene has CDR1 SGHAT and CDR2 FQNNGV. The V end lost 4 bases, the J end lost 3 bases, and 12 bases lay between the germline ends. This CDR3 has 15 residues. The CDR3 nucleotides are TGTGCCAGCAGCTCCTTGGGGCAGTCTAATGAAAAACTGTTTTTT. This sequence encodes CASSSLGQSNEKLFF.

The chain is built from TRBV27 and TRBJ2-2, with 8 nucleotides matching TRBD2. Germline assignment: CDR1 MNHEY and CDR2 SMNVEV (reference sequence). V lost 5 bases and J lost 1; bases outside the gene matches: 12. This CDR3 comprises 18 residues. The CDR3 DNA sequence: TGTGCCAGCAGTCGTCCGGGACTAGTGGGGGGGAACACCGGGGAGCTGTTTTTT. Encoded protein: CASSRPGLVGGNTGELFF.

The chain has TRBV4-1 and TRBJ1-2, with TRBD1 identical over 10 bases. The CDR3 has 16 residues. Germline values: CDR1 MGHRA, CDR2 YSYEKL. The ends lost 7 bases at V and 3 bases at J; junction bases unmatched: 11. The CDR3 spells CASNPRDRGQDYGYTF. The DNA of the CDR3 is TGCGCCAGCAACCCCCGGGACAGGGGACAGGACTATGGCTACACCTTC.

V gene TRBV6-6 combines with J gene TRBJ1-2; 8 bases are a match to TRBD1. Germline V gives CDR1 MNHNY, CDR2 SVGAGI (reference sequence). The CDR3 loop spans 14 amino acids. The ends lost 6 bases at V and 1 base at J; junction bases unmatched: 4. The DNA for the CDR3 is TGTGCCAGCAGCGCCGGGACAGGTAACTATGGCTACACCTTC. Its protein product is CASSAGTGNYGYTF.

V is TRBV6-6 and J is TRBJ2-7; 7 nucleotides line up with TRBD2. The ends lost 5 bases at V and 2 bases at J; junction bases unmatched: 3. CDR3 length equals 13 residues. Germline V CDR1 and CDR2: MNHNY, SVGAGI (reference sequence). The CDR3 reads CASSASGTYEQYF. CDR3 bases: TGTGCCAGCAGTGCCAGCGGGACCTACGAGCAGTACTTC.

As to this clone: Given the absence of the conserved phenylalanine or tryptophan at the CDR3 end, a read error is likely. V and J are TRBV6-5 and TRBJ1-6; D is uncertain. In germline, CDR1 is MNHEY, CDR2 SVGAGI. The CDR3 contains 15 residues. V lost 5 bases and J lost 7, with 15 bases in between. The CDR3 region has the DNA TGTGCCAGCAGTCCCTCGCCGGGAGAGAATTCACCCCTCCACCTT. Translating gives CASSPSPGENSPLHL.

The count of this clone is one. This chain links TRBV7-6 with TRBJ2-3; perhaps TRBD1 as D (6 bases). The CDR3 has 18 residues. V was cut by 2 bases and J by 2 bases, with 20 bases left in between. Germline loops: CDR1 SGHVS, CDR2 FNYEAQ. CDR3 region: CASSLIPLQQGFTDTQYF. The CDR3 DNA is TGTGCCAGCAGCTTAATCCCGCTACAACAGGGATTCACAGATACGCAGTATTTT. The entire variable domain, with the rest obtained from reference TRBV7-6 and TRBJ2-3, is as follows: GAGVSQSPRYKVTKRGQDVALRCDPISGHVSLYWYRQALGQGPEFLTYFNYEAQQDKSGLPNDRFSAERPEGSISTLTIQRTEQRDSAMYRCASSLIPLQQGFTDTQYFGPGTRLTVL.

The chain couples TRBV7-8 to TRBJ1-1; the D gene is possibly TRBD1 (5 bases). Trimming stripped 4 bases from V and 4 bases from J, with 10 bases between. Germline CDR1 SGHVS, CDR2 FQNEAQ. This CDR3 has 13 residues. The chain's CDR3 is CASSSTRATEAFF. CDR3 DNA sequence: TGTGCCAGCAGCTCCACCAGGGCCACTGAAGCTTTCTTT.

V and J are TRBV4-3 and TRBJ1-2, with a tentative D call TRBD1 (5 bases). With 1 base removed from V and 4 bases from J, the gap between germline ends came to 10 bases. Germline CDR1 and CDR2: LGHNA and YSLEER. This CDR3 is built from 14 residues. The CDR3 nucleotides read TGCGCCAGCAGCCAAGCGCAGGGTGGCTATGGCTACACCTTC. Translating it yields CASSQAQGGYGYTF.

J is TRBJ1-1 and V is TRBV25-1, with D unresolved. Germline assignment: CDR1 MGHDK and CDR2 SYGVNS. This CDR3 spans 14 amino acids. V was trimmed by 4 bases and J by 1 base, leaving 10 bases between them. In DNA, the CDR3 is TGTGCCAGCAGTGTAGCCGGGAGGAACACTGAAGCTTTCTTT. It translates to CASSVAGRNTEAFF. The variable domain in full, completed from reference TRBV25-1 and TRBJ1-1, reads EADIYQTPRYLVIGTGKKITLECSQTMGHDKMYWYQQDPGMELHLIHYSYGVNSTEKGDLSSESTVSRIRTEHFPLTLESARPSHTSQYLCASSVAGRNTEAFFGQGTRLTVV.

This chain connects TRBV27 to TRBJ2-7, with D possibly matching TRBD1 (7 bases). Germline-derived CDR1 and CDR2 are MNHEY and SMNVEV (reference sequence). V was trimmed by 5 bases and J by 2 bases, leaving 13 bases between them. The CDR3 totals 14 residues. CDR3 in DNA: TGTGCCAGCAGTCTGACAGGGAGGCCCTACGAGCAGTACTTC. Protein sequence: CASSLTGRPYEQYF.

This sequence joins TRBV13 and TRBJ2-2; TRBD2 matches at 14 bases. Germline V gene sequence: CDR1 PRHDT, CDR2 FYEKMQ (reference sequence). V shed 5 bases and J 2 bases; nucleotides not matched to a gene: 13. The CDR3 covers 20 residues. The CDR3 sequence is CASSAGTSGGRRRNTGELFF. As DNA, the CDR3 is TGTGCCAGCAGCGCCGGGACTAGCGGGGGAAGACGCCGTAACACCGGGGAGCTGTTTTTT.

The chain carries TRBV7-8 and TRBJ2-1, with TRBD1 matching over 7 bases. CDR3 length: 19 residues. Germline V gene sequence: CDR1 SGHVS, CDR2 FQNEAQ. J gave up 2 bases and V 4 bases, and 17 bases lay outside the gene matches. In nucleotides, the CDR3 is TGTGCCAGCAGCTCCAAGGTGGGGCTACAGGGGCCGACCTACAATGAGCAGTTCTTC. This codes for CASSSKVGLQGPTYNEQFF.

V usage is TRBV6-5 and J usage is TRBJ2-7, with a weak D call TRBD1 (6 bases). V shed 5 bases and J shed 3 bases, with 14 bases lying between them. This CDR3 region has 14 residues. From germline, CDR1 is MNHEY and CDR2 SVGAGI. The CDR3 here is CASSISGDVYEQYF. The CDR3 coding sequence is TGTGCCAGCAGTATATCAGGGGACGTCTACGAGCAGTACTTC.

The CDR3 DNA reads as TGTGCCAGCAGTCCACCGGGACAGGGTCCCTATGGCTACACCTTC. It encodes CASSPPGQGPYGYTF. This rearrangement joins TRBV28 to TRBJ1-2; 9 nucleotides line up with TRBD1. V shed 5 bases and J 4 bases; nucleotides not matched to a gene: 8. Germline CDR1 reads MDHEN; CDR2 reads SYDVKM. The CDR3 consists of 15 residues.

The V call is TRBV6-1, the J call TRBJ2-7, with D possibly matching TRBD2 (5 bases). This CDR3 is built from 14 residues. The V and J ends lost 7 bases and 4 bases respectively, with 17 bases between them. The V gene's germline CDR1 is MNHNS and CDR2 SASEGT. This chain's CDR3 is CASIKTAARYEQYF. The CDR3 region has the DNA TGTGCCAGCATCAAAACAGCGGCTAGATACGAGCAGTACTTC.

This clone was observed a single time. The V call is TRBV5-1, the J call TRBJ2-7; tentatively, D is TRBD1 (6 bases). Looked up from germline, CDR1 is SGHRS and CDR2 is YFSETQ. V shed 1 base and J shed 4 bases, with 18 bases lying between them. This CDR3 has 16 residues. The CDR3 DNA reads TGCGCCAGCAGCTTGACTCCACAGGGTAGAGGTTACGAGCAGTACTTC. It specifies CASSLTPQGRGYEQYF.

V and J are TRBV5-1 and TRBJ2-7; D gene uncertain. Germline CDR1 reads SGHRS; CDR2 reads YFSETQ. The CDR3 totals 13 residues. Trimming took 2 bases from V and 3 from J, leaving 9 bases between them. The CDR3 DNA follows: TGCGCCAGCAGCTTAGCGACGGACTACGAGCAGTACTTC. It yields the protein CASSLATDYEQYF.

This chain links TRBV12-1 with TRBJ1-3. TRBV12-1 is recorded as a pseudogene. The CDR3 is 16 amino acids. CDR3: CASIRRWEKPGNTIYF. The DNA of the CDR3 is TGTGCCAGCATCAGGAGGTGGGAGAAGCCTGGAAACACCATATATTTT.

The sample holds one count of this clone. The CDR3 sequence: CASSGEGGGYYHYGYTF. CDR3 bases: TGTGCCAGCAGCGGCGAAGGAGGGGGCTATTACCACTATGGCTACACCTTC. The chain uses TRBV7-9 and TRBJ1-2; TRBD1 matches 7 bases. With V trimmed by 5 bases and J by 3 bases, 15 bases remained unmatched. Per germline, CDR1 SEHNR and CDR2 FQNEAQ (reference sequence). CDR3 length: 17 amino acids.

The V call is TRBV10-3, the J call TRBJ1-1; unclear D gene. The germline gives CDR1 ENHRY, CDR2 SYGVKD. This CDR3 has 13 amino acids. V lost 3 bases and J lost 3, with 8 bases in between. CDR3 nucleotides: TGTGCCATCAGTGACAGCGGATACACTGAAGCTTTCTTT. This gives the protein CAISDSGYTEAFF.

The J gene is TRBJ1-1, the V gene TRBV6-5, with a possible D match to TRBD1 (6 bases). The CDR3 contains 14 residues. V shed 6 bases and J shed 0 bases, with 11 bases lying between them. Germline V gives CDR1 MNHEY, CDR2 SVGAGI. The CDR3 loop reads CASSTGHLNTEAFF. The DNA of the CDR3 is TGTGCCAGCAGCACGGGACACTTGAACACTGAAGCTTTCTTT.

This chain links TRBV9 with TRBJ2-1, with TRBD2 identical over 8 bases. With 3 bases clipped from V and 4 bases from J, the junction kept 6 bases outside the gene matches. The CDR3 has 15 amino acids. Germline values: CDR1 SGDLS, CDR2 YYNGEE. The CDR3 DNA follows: TGTGCCAGCAGCGGTGGGACTAGTGGATACAATGAGCAGTTCTTC. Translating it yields CASSGGTSGYNEQFF.

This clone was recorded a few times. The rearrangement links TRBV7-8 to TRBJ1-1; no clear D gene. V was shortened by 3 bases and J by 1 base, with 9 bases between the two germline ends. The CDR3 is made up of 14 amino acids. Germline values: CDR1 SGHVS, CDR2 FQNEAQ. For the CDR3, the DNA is TGTGCCAGCAGCTTCGGGAAACGGAACACTGAAGCTTTCTTT. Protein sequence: CASSFGKRNTEAFF.

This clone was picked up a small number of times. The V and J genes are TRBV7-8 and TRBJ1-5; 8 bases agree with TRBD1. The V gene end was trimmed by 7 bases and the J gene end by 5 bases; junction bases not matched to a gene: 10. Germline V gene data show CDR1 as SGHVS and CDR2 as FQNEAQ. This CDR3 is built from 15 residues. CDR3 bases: TGTGCCAGCACCACAGACAGGGGTGGCTATCAGCCCCAGCATTTT. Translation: CASTTDRGGYQPQHF.

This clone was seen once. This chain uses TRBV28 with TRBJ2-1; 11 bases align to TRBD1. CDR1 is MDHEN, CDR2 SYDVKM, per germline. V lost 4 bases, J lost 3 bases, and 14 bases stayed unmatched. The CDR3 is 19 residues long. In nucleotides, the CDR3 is TGTGCCAGCAGTTGGACAGGGGGCCTTCGCCCCCATGGCTACAATGAGCAGTTCTTC. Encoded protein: CASSWTGGLRPHGYNEQFF.

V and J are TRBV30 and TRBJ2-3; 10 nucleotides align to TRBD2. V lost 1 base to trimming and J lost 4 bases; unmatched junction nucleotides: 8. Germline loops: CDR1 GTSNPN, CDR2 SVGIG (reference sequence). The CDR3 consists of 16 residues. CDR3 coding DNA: TGTGCCTGGAGTGATGGAGCGGGAGGGGAAGCAGATACGCAGTATTTT. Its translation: CAWSDGAGGEADTQYF.

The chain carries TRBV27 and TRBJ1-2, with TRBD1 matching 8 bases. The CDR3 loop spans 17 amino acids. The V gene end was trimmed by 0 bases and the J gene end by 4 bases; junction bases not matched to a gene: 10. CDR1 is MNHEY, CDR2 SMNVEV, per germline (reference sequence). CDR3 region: CASSLSQGDSFSYGYTF. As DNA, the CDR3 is TGTGCCAGCAGTTTATCACAGGGGGACAGCTTTTCCTATGGCTACACCTTC.